This T cell receptor beta chain was recorded in a study of tissue T cells after allogeneic stem cell transplantation. V lost 1 base and J lost 1, with 14 bases in between. Germline V gene lookup returns CDR1 SGHRS and CDR2 YFSETQ. The CDR3 totals 16 residues. Comment on this clone: No antigen is known for it.

Enrolled prospectively were adult allogeneic hematopoietic cell transplant recipients whose graft-versus-host disease was steroid-refractory. Sequencing of TCRbeta CDR3 at survey depth gave sequences and template counts. Sequencing used immunoSEQ multiplex PCR; TCRdb keeps in-frame clones, though not all of them. The sample records about 4,000 clones, roughly 78% being singletons. Findings and caveats of the study: In patients and mice, blood and spleen missed much of tissue repertoire. Within patients, tissue anatomy strongly shaped TCR repertoire composition. Few T cell clones were shared across patients, but motif clusters showed tissue-specific shared signatures.

The TCR originated in a male patient of 60 years or more with steroid-refractory graft-versus-host disease after an allogeneic stem cell transplant. The T cells may come from the graft donor. Sequencing was performed on esophageal tissue, taken at autopsy. V gene TRBV5-1 combines with J gene TRBJ1-1; no clear D. CDR3 amino acids: CASSLSLGPPNTEAFF. The CDR3 nucleotides are TGCGCCAGCAGCTTGTCACTCGGGCCGCCGAACACTGAAGCTTTCTTT.